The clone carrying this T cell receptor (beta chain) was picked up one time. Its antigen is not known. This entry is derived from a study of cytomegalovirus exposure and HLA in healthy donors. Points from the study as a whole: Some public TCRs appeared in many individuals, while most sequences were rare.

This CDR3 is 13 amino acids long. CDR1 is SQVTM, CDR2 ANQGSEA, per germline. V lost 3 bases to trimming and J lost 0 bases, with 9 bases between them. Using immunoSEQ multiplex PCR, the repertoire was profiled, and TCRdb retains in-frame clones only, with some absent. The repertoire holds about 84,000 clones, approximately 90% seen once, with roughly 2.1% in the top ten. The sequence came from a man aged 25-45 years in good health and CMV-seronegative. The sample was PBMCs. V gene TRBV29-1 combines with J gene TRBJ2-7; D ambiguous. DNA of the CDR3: TGCAGCGTTGAGACTGATAGCTCCTACGAGCAGTACTTC. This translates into CSVETDSSYEQYF.